This TCR beta chain was found in a study of blood T cell repertoires in COVID-19. Across the study: Italy, Spain and the United States were the sources of the convalescent and acute COVID-19 samples.

Authors' methods: It was from reference gene primer amplification that nucleated cell counts were estimated. Sequenced by immunoSEQ multiplex PCR; TCRdb stores in-frame clones only, minus some. The D gene and trimming were derived from the DNA, and the V and J assignments and clone size from that table. Of about 390,000 clones listed, around 87% are singletons. Recovery meant two consecutive negative NP/OP PCR tests, professional clearance, or resolved symptoms. The CDR3 has 12 amino acids. Trimming cost V 6 bases and J 8 bases, with 13 bases left between them. The germline CDR1 and CDR2 sequences are SGHDN and FVKESK.

The sequenced material came from PBMCs or T cells enriched from blood (not recorded which). The receptor was derived from a woman aged 45-65 years who had recovered from COVID-19. The chain links TRBV14 to TRBJ1-2; the D is unclear. As DNA, the CDR3 is TGTGCCAGCAGGAATGGACTGGGAGGCTACACCTTC. Its translation: CASRNGLGGYTF. Based on the CDR3 plus reference TRBV14 and TRBJ1-2, the full variable domain is EAGVTQFPSHSVIEKGQTVTLRCDPISGHDNLYWYRRVMGKEIKFLLHFVKESKQDESGMPNNRFLAERTGGTYSTLKVQPAELEDSGVYFCASRNGLGGYTFGSGTRLTVV.